A selection of T cell receptor beta chains follows, all from one sample in a study of T cells in Graves' hyperthyroidism and ophthalmopathy. TCRdb passed the multiplex PCR reads through MiXCR, listing each CDR3 protein once. The table has around 600,000 distinct CDR3 sequences, approximately 14% seen once; the top ten hold around an eighth. Sequencing was carried out using blood. All receptors derive from a woman aged 45 to 65 with Graves' ophthalmopathy. The CDR3 runs from the conserved cysteine through the conserved F or W. D genes are given only for firm matches. Rows give clone size only sometimes, using once, few, many, or a class for an expanded clone.

cdr3_aa,cdr3_nt,d_call,clone_size,v_call,j_call
CASSYSGGQFF,TGTGCCAGCAGTTACTCCGGGGGGCAGTTCTTC,.,few,TRBV6-2/TRBV6-3,TRBJ2-1
CATSDQGRTDTQYF,TGTGCCACCAGTGACCAGGGACGGACAGATACGCAGTATTTT,.,.,TRBV24-1,TRBJ2-3
CASSQLEVQSYEQYF,TGTGCCAGCAGCCAATTGGAGGTACAGTCCTACGAGCAGTACTTC,.,many,TRBV5-5,TRBJ2-7
CASRSRTEKNIQYF,TGTGCCAGCAGATCCCGGACAGAAAAAAACATTCAGTACTTC,.,.,TRBV7-2,TRBJ2-4
CASSIDLRGLGYGYTF,TGTGCCAGTAGTATAGATCTTCGGGGGCTCGGCTATGGCTACACCTTC,.,.,TRBV19,TRBJ1-2
CSARSGSTYEQYF,TGCAGTGCTAGAAGCGGGAGTACTTACGAGCAGTACTTC,TRBD2,many,TRBV20-1,TRBJ2-7
CASSLSRRIEQFF,TGTGCCAGCAGCTTGTCTCGTCGAATTGAGCAGTTCTTC,.,many,TRBV5-5,TRBJ2-1
CATEKMGQAIANYGYTF,TGTGCCACAGAAAAGATGGGACAGGCCATAGCTAACTATGGCTACACCTTC,TRBD1,.,TRBV7-2,TRBJ1-2
CATSATDSPLFTDTQYF,TGTGCCACCAGTGCTACGGACTCCCCGCTCTTCACAGATACGCAGTATTTT,.,.,TRBV24-1,TRBJ2-3
CASSINGLAKNIQYF,TGTGCCAGCAGCATAAACGGTCTGGCCAAAAACATTCAGTACTTC,.,many,TRBV28,TRBJ2-4
CASSRDRDSPLHF,TGTGCCAGCTCACGGGACCGTGATTCACCCCTCCACTTT,.,many,TRBV18,TRBJ1-6
CASSLQLADTGELFF,TGTGCCAGCAGCTTACAACTAGCGGACACCGGGGAGCTGTTTTTT,TRBD2,many,TRBV7-2,TRBJ2-2
CASIAGEAGELFF,TGTGCCAGCATTGCGGGAGAAGCCGGGGAGCTGTTTTTT,TRBD2,few,TRBV7-9,TRBJ2-2
CASSLALLSAYEQYF,TGTGCCAGCAGCTTAGCGCTTTTGTCAGCGTACGAGCAGTACTTC,.,many,TRBV7-8,TRBJ2-7
CASSLVHRGIVEAGNTIYF,TGTGCCAGCAGCTTAGTGCACAGGGGTATTGTTGAGGCTGGAAACACCATATATTTT,TRBD1,many,TRBV7-8,TRBJ1-3
CASTTGQGLTNEKLFF,TGTGCCAGCACCACTGGACAGGGGTTAACTAATGAAAAACTGTTTTTT,TRBD1,.,TRBV11-2,TRBJ1-4
CASSPGTVTYEQYF,TGTGCCAGCAGTCCGGGGACTGTCACCTACGAGCAGTACTTC,.,many,TRBV9,TRBJ2-7
CASSKRTSGSPDTQYF,TGTGCCAGCAGCAAGCGGACTAGCGGGAGCCCAGATACGCAGTATTTT,TRBD2,.,TRBV7-9,TRBJ2-3
CASRLTALLGLTEAFF,TGTGCCAGCAGGCTTACGGCCCTTCTAGGGCTCACTGAAGCTTTCTTT,.,many,TRBV6-2/TRBV6-3,TRBJ1-1
CASSIVAGGVDEQFF,TGTGCCAGTAGTATAGTAGCGGGAGGGGTTGATGAGCAGTTCTTC,TRBD2,.,TRBV19,TRBJ2-1
CASSPWGVAKDTQYF,TGTGCCAGCAGTCCCTGGGGGGTCGCGAAAGATACGCAGTATTTT,.,.,TRBV14,TRBJ2-3
CASTRGGVRAETQYF,TGTGCCAGCACCCGAGGAGGGGTCCGGGCAGAGACCCAGTACTTC,.,many,TRBV7-2,TRBJ2-5
CASSLPQGGETQYF,TGTGCCAGCAGCCTCCCACAGGGAGGGGAGACCCAGTACTTC,.,many,TRBV28,TRBJ2-5
CATSMGLVAEQFF,TGTGCCACCAGCATGGGACTAGTTGCTGAGCAGTTCTTC,TRBD2,many,TRBV15,TRBJ2-1
CASSQVLAGGFSEQFF,TGTGCCAGCAGCCAAGTACTAGCGGGAGGGTTCAGTGAGCAGTTCTTC,TRBD2,many,TRBV3-1,TRBJ2-1
CASKTGQGFLSTGELFF,TGTGCCAGTAAAACAGGGCAGGGTTTTTTGAGCACCGGGGAGCTGTTTTTT,.,.,TRBV19,TRBJ2-2
CSARVDRGSYNEQFF,TGCAGTGCTAGAGTTGACAGGGGTTCCTACAATGAGCAGTTCTTC,TRBD1,many,TRBV20-1,TRBJ2-1
CASSLGGHETQYF,TGTGCCAGCAGCTTGGGGGGGCACGAGACCCAGTACTTC,.,few,TRBV7-9,TRBJ2-5
CASWGQFSNQPQHF,TGTGCCAGTTGGGGGCAGTTTAGCAATCAGCCCCAGCATTTT,.,many,TRBV19,TRBJ1-5
CASSSGQVARYNYGYTF,TGTGCCAGCAGCTCCGGACAGGTTGCTCGTTATAACTATGGCTACACCTTC,TRBD1,many,TRBV11-2,TRBJ1-2
CASSLGGSGSEQFF,TGTGCCAGCAGCCTTGGCGGGAGTGGATCTGAGCAGTTCTTC,TRBD2,few,TRBV27,TRBJ2-1
CASSYPTGSSGANVLTF,TGCGCCAGCAGCTATCCGACAGGGAGCTCTGGGGCCAACGTCCTGACTTTC,TRBD1,.,TRBV5-1,TRBJ2-6
CASSVEGVNTGELFF,TGTGCCAGCAGTGTGGAGGGGGTAAACACCGGGGAGCTGTTTTTT,.,many,TRBV2,TRBJ2-2
CSASRRIAGGEVETQYF,TGCAGTGCTAGTAGGAGAATAGCGGGAGGGGAGGTGGAGACCCAGTACTTC,TRBD2,many,TRBV20-1,TRBJ2-5
CSVVRTMNTEAFF,TGCAGCGTTGTCCGTACTATGAACACTGAAGCTTTCTTT,.,few,TRBV29-1,TRBJ1-1
CASSERAGDYTEAFF,TGTGCCAGCAGTGAGCGCGCAGGGGACTACACTGAAGCTTTCTTT,.,many,TRBV6-1,TRBJ1-1
CASSPRTGNEQFF,TGTGCCAGCAGCCCCAGGACAGGGAATGAGCAGTTCTTC,TRBD1,many,TRBV7-2,TRBJ2-1
CASSSGTGELLYNEQFF,TGTGCCAGCAGCTCCGGGACAGGGGAACTTCTTTACAATGAGCAGTTCTTC,TRBD1,once,TRBV6-1,TRBJ2-1
CASTPTVSHPSYSSYNEQFF,TGTGCCAGCACACCCACGGTTTCTCACCCTTCTTACAGCTCCTACAATGAGCAGTTCTTC,.,few,TRBV27,TRBJ2-1
CASSPLQANYGYTF,TGTGCCAGCAGTCCCTTACAAGCTAACTATGGCTACACCTTC,.,.,TRBV6-1,TRBJ1-2
CASSSPAPGQTPYEQYF,TGTGCCAGCAGTTCCCCTGCTCCGGGACAGACCCCCTACGAGCAGTACTTC,TRBD1,many,TRBV28,TRBJ2-7
CSAPRGATYEQYF,TGCAGTGCCCCGAGGGGGGCTACCTACGAGCAGTACTTC,.,many,TRBV20-1,TRBJ2-7
CASSIASVETQYF,TGTGCCAGTAGTATCGCGTCTGTAGAGACCCAGTACTTC,.,few,TRBV19,TRBJ2-5
CSAPRPGGQYF,TGCAGTGCTCCCCGACCGGGAGGGCAGTACTTC,TRBD2,.,TRBV20-1,TRBJ2-7
CASSEWTSGRSFSYEQYF,TGTGCCAGCAGTGAGTGGACTAGCGGGAGATCCTTCTCCTACGAGCAGTACTTC,TRBD2,many,TRBV6-1,TRBJ2-7
CASRSRASTYNEQFF,TGTGCCAGCAGATCAAGGGCATCGACCTACAATGAGCAGTTCTTC,.,many,TRBV7-2,TRBJ2-1
CASSLYRDSLGAYEQYF,TGTGCCAGCAGTTTATACCGGGACTCCCTGGGGGCTTACGAGCAGTACTTC,.,few,TRBV6-1,TRBJ2-7
CASSLGQDQPQHF,TGTGCCAGCAGCTTAGGACAGGATCAGCCCCAGCATTTT,.,many,TRBV11-2,TRBJ1-5
CASSQSGGFAKNIQYF,TGTGCCAGCAGCCAGTCAGGGGGCTTTGCCAAAAACATTCAGTACTTC,TRBD1,.,TRBV7-2,TRBJ2-4
CSALRDRPLNTEAFF,TGCAGTGCTCTCCGGGACAGACCCTTGAACACTGAAGCTTTCTTT,TRBD1,many,TRBV20-1,TRBJ1-1
CASSFGGRTQYF,TGTGCCAGCAGTTTTGGGGGGCGAACGCAGTATTTT,.,many,TRBV28,TRBJ2-3
CASSRQVWSSYEQYF,TGTGCCAGCAGTCGACAGGTATGGAGCTCCTACGAGCAGTACTTC,.,many,TRBV28,TRBJ2-7